These T cell receptor beta chains were read from a single sample in a study of T cell repertoires in cytomegalovirus infection. The antigens of these receptors remain unknown. TCRdb used MiXCR to reprocess the reads, holding one entry per CDR3 protein. The repertoire holds some 940,000 distinct CDR3 sequences, with more than 25% as singletons. The specimen was cultured CD8+ T cells from PBMCs, collected from culture after CMV antigen stimulation. The receptors come from a human donor in good health (CMV status not recorded). Some clones in this sample may be carry-over from other donors' samples. CDR3s include the opening cysteine and the closing phenylalanine or tryptophan. Fields, in order: J gene, D gene, V gene, clone size, CDR3 protein, CDR3 DNA. The D gene is left open where the match is weak. Clone size appears in some rows only: once, few, many, or a class for an expanded clone.

TRBJ2-1	NA	TRBV19	many	CASSIRYNEQFF	TGTGCCAGTAGTATAAGGTACAATGAGCAGTTCTTC
TRBJ2-3	TRBD2	TRBV6-2/TRBV6-3	NA	CASTAGGLADTQYF	TGTGCCAGCACCGCCGGGGGGTTGGCAGATACGCAGTATTTT
TRBJ2-2	NA	TRBV2	NA	CASSESEGRHNTGELFF	TGTGCCAGCAGTGAATCTGAGGGCAGGCATAACACCGGGGAGCTGTTTTTT
TRBJ1-1	TRBD1	TRBV4-3	NA	CASSPARGGGREAFF	TGCGCCAGCAGCCCAGCGAGAGGGGGCGGAAGGGAAGCTTTCTTT
TRBJ1-2	NA	TRBV7-9	NA	CASSPVPNYGYTF	TGTGCCAGCAGCCCGGTTCCTAACTATGGCTACACCTTC
TRBJ1-2	NA	TRBV12-3/TRBV12-4	few	CASTLVGRGYTF	TGTGCCAGCACTCTCGTAGGGCGAGGCTACACCTTC
TRBJ2-5	NA	TRBV2	few	CASLVESQETQYF	TGTGCCAGCCTGGTGGAATCTCAAGAGACCCAGTACTTC
TRBJ1-2	NA	TRBV27	NA	CTSFPKGIGDGYTF	TGTACCAGCTTTCCTAAAGGGATCGGGGATGGCTACACCTTC
TRBJ2-3	TRBD1	TRBV7-8	few	CASSLDTGGYTDTQYF	TGTGCCAGCAGCTTAGATACAGGGGGCTACACAGATACGCAGTATTTT
TRBJ1-2	NA	TRBV6-1	few	CASSELERYGYTF	TGTGCCAGCAGTGAATTGGAACGCTATGGCTACACCTTC
TRBJ1-2	TRBD1	TRBV25-1	few	CASSEWTGWNYGYTF	TGTGCCAGCAGTGAGTGGACAGGGTGGAACTATGGCTACACCTTC
TRBJ1-3	NA	TRBV6-6	few	CASSHGVAAKSGNTIYF	TGTGCCAGCAGCCACGGGGTCGCGGCCAAATCTGGAAACACCATATATTTT
TRBJ2-1	TRBD2	TRBV6-6	NA	CASSYPGGVGLRPPSSYNEQFF	TGTGCCAGCAGTTACCCCGGGGGGGTTGGACTAAGGCCTCCGAGCTCCTACAATGAGCAGTTCTTC
TRBJ2-1	NA	TRBV6-5	once	CASTLGASVANEQFF	TGTGCCAGCACGCTAGGGGCTTCGGTCGCCAATGAGCAGTTCTTC
TRBJ2-1	NA	TRBV7-6	many	CASSPGRPWTHPVNEQFF	TGTGCCAGCAGCCCCGGCCGGCCCTGGACCCACCCCGTCAATGAGCAGTTCTTC
TRBJ2-1	NA	TRBV7-9	NA	CASSRVVPPSYSYNEQFF	TGTGCCAGCAGCCGCGTGGTACCTCCAAGCTATTCCTACAATGAGCAGTTCTTC
TRBJ2-5	NA	TRBV7-9	few	CASRPGDRETQYF	TGTGCCAGCAGACCAGGGGATCGGGAGACCCAGTACTTC